This TCR beta chain was sequenced during a study of long-term antiretroviral therapy in people with HIV. Study information: There is a gap of about a decade between the earliest samples and the later 2015 immediate-ART recommendation. Notes on the study in general: Within the repertoire, clones expanded before ART were dominant at all time points.

As to this clone: Its matching antigen is unknown.

Survey-level resolution applied to immunoSEQ assay v3.0. Assay used: immunoSEQ multiplex PCR; TCRdb lists only in-frame clones, some missing. The sample lists 20,000 to 25,000 clones, 65% to 85% occurring once. This material consisted of unsorted PBMCs, taken 1.5 years after starting antiretroviral therapy. The clonotype was recovered from a man aged 25-45 years with HIV.

The CDR3 bases are TGTGCCAGCAGCGTAGGGGGACAGGGAGGCACTGAAGCTTTCTTT. Translated: CASSVGGQGGTEAFF. The chain is built from TRBV9 and TRBJ1-1; 9 nucleotides line up with TRBD1. This CDR3 is 15 amino acids long. Germline V gives CDR1 SGDLS, CDR2 YYNGEE. V lost 0 bases to trimming and J lost 4 bases; unmatched junction nucleotides: 4.